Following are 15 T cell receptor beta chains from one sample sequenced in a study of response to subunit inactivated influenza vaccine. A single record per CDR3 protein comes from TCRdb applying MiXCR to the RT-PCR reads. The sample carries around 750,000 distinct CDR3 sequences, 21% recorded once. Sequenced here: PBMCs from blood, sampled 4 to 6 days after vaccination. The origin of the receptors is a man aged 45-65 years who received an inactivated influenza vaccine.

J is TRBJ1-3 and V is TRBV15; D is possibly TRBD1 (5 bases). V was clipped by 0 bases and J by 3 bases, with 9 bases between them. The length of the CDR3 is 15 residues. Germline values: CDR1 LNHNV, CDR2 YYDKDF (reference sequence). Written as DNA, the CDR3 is TGTGCCACCAGCAGAGATTTAGGGGTTGGAAACACCATATATTTT. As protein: CATSRDLGVGNTIYF.

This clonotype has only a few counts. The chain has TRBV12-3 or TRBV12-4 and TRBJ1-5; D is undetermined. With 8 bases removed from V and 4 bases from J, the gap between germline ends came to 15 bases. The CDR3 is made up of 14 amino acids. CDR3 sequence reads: CASAYLRDNQPQHF. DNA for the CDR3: TGTGCCAGCGCCTATTTGAGGGATAATCAGCCCCAGCATTTT.

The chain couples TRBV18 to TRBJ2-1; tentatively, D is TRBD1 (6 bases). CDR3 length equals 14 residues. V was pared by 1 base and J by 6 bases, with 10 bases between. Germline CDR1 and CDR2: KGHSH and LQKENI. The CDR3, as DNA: TGTGCCAGCTCACCACGCGACAGGTCCAATGAGCAGTTCTTC. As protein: CASSPRDRSNEQFF.

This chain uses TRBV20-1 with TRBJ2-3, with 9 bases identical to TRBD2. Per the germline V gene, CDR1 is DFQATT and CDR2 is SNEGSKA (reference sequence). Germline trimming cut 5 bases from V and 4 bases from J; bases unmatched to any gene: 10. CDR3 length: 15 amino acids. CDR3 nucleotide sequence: TGCAGTGCTGGCCTCGGGACTAGCAGAGCAGATACGCAGTATTTT. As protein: CSAGLGTSRADTQYF.

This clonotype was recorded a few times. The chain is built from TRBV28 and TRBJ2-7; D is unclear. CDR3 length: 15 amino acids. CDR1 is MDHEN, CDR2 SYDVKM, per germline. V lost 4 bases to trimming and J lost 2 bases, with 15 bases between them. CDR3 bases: TGTGCCAGCAGTTCCTACGGCAGTGGAACCTACGAGCAGTACTTC. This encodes CASSSYGSGTYEQYF.

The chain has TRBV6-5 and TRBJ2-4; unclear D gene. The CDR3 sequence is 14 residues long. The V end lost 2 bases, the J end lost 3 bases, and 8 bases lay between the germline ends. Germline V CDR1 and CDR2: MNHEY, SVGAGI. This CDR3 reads CASSYTQSKNIQYF. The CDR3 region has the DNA TGTGCCAGCAGTTACACACAGAGCAAAAACATTCAGTACTTC.

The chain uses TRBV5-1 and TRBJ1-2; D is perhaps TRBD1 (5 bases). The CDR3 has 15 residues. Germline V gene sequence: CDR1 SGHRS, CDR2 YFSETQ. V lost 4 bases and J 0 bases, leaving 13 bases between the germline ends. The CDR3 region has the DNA TGCGCCAGCAGCCTCGTCGGGGGAACTAACTATGGCTACACCTTC. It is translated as CASSLVGGTNYGYTF.

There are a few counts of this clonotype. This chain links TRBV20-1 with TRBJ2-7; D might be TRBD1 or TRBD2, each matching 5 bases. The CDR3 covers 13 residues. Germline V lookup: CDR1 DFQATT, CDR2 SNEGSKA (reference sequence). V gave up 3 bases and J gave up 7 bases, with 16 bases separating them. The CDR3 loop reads CSASQAGPGEQYF. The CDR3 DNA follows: TGCAGTGCTAGTCAGGCAGGGCCGGGGGAGCAGTACTTC.

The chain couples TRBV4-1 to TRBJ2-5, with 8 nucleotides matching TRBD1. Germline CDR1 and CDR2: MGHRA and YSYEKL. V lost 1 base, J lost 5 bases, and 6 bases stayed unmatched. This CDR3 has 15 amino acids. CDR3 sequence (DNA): TGCGCCAGCAGCCAAGTGGGCAGGGGGCGTGAGACCCAGTACTTC. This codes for CASSQVGRGRETQYF.

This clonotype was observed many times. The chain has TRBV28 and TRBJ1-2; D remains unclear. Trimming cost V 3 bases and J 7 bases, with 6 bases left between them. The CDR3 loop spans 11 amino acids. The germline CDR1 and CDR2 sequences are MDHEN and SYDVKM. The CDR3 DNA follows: TGTGCCAGCAGTTTGGGGTTTGGCTACACCTTC. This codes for CASSLGFGYTF.

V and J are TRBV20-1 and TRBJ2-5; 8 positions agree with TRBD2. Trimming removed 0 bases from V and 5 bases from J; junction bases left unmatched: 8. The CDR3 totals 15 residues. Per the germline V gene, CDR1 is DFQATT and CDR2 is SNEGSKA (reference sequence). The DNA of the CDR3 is TGCAGTGCTAGAGAGGGAAGCGGGGGAAGGGAGACCCAGTACTTC. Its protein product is CSAREGSGGRETQYF.

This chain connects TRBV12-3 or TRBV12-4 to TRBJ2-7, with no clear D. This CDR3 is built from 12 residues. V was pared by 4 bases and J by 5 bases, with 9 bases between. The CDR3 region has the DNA TGTGCCAGCAGTTGGGGAAGGGACGAGCAGTACTTC. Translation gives CASSWGRDEQYF.

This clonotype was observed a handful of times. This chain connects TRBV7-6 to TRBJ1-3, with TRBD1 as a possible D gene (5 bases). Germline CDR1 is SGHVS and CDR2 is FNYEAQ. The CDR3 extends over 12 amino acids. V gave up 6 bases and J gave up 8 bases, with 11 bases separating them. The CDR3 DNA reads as TGTGCCAGCAGACAGGTGGGGGACACCATATATTTT. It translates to CASRQVGDTIYF.

In DNA form, the CDR3 reads TGCGCCAGCAGCTCGGGACAAGCTGGGGGAAACACCATATATTTT. It codes for CASSSGQAGGNTIYF. The rearrangement joins TRBV5-1 to TRBJ1-3; D may be TRBD1 (6 bases). Trimming removed 3 bases from V and 4 bases from J, with 14 bases in between. The CDR3 totals 15 residues. Germline assignment: CDR1 SGHRS and CDR2 YFSETQ.

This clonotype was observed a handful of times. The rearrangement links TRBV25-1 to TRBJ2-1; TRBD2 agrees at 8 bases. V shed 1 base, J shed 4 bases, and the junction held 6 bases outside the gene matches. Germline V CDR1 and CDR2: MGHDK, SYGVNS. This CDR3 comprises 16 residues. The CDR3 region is CASSESVLADYNEQFF. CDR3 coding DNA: TGTGCCAGCAGTGAATCAGTACTAGCGGATTACAATGAGCAGTTCTTC.